Listed here are 18 T cell receptor beta chains from one sample, sequenced in a study of blood T cell repertoires in COVID-19. Method: immunoSEQ multiplex PCR; TCRdb's copy keeps in-frame clones and lacks some. The sample shows a few hundred thousand clones, about nine tenths of them seen only once. The source material was peripheral blood. Receptors originate from a woman aged 45-65 years who had recovered from COVID-19.

The chain is built from TRBV27 and TRBJ2-3, with no clear D. Germline-derived CDR1 and CDR2 are MNHEY and SMNVEV (reference sequence). CDR3 length: 12 amino acids. Trimming took 8 bases from V and 9 from J, leaving 15 bases between them. Written as DNA, the CDR3 is TGTGCCAGCGGCTTATTGGCCACGACGCAGTATTTT. It codes for CASGLLATTQYF.

This clone was observed a handful of times. As DNA, the CDR3 is TGTGCCAGCAGTTACTCAGGCGGGAGTGGGGCCTACGAGCAGTACTTC. Residues: CASSYSGGSGAYEQYF. V gene TRBV6-5 combines with J gene TRBJ2-7, with 7 bases lining up with TRBD2. Germline CDR1 and CDR2: MNHEY and SVGAGI. The CDR3 runs 16 residues. Trimming removed 0 bases from V and 2 bases from J; junction bases left unmatched: 7.

V and J are TRBV9 and TRBJ2-4, with no clear D. Trimming took off 3 bases at V and 1 base at J, with 17 bases between the two ends. CDR1 and CDR2 from the germline V gene are SGDLS and YYNGEE. The CDR3 consists of 17 residues. CDR3 nucleotide sequence: TGTGCCAGCAGCGCCCACCACTTCGACAAGGCCAAAAACATTCAGTACTTC. The encoded protein is CASSAHHFDKAKNIQYF.

This chain uses TRBV9 with TRBJ2-7, with D possibly being TRBD1 (6 bases). CDR3 length: 15 residues. Per the germline V gene, CDR1 is SGDLS and CDR2 is YYNGEE. Trimming shortened V by 4 bases and J by 5 bases, and 19 bases separated the two germline ends. The CDR3 is CASSPPQGMRHEQYF. CDR3 nucleotide sequence: TGTGCCAGCAGCCCACCGCAGGGGATGCGGCACGAGCAGTACTTC.

The chain employs TRBV11-3 and TRBJ2-3; 8 bases are shared with TRBD1. With 4 bases clipped from V and 1 base from J, the junction kept 4 bases outside the gene matches. Germline CDR1 SGHNT, CDR2 YENEEA. The length of the CDR3 is 15 residues. The CDR3 DNA sequence: TGTGCCAGCAGCTCAGGGGGCAGGGGCACAGATACGCAGTATTTT. Translation gives CASSSGGRGTDTQYF.

The chain combines TRBV4-2 with TRBJ1-2, with 7 bases that match TRBD1. The CDR3 totals 15 residues. The germline CDR1 and CDR2 sequences are LGHNA and YNFKEQ. The trim removed 0 bases at V and 6 bases at J, leaving 7 bases unmatched. CDR3 protein: CASSQDGGTAHGYTF. The CDR3 region has the DNA TGTGCCAGCAGCCAAGATGGGGGGACAGCCCATGGCTACACCTTC.

J is TRBJ2-3 and V is TRBV7-9; D is perhaps TRBD1 (6 bases). The CDR3 has 16 amino acids. Per the germline V gene, CDR1 is SEHNR and CDR2 is FQNEAQ (reference sequence). The germline V and J ends were trimmed by 1 base and 0 bases, with 11 bases remaining between them. The CDR3 region has the DNA TGTGCCAGCAGCTTAGGGACGGGACAAAGCACAGATACGCAGTATTTT. As protein: CASSLGTGQSTDTQYF.

This chain joins TRBV4-2 and TRBJ2-5; TRBD2 agrees at 13 bases. The trim removed 3 bases at V and 0 bases at J, leaving 7 bases unmatched. The CDR3 consists of 18 residues. Germline V gene sequence: CDR1 LGHNA, CDR2 YNFKEQ. CDR3 coding DNA: TGTGCCAGCAGCCAGGGGACTAGCGGGACAGAATACCAAGAGACCCAGTACTTC. Translated: CASSQGTSGTEYQETQYF.

The V and J genes are TRBV27 and TRBJ2-1; a possible D gene is TRBD1 (6 bases). Trimming took off 0 bases at V and 7 bases at J, with 10 bases between the two ends. Germline CDR1 reads MNHEY; CDR2 reads SMNVEV (reference sequence). This CDR3 region has 14 residues. The CDR3 here is CASSLSGTINEQFF. CDR3 nucleotide sequence: TGTGCCAGCAGTTTATCAGGGACAATTAATGAGCAGTTCTTC.

The V and J genes are TRBV28 and TRBJ2-7; weak D call: TRBD2 (6 bases). Trimming removed 2 bases from V and 0 bases from J, with 8 bases in between. Germline V gene sequence: CDR1 MDHEN, CDR2 SYDVKM. The CDR3 consists of 14 residues. Here the CDR3 DNA reads TGTGCCAGCAGTTTAACTAGCAGCTCCTACGAGCAGTACTTC. Protein product: CASSLTSSSYEQYF.

J is TRBJ2-3 and V is TRBV27, with D unclear. Germline values: CDR1 MNHEY, CDR2 SMNVEV (reference sequence). This CDR3 comprises 10 residues. Trimming took 7 bases from V and 5 from J, leaving 4 bases between them. The CDR3 sequence: CASIKDTQYF. DNA for the CDR3: TGTGCCAGCATCAAAGATACGCAGTATTTT.

The rearrangement uses TRBV7-2 and TRBJ1-1, with 8 positions matching TRBD1. The V gene's germline CDR1 is SGHTA and CDR2 FQGNSA. The CDR3 covers 14 residues. V was clipped by 3 bases and J by 10 bases; unmatched bases: 10. CDR3 region: CASSLQLTGVGAFF. CDR3 coding DNA: TGTGCCAGCAGCTTGCAGCTGACAGGGGTTGGAGCTTTCTTT.

The chain recombines TRBV27 with TRBJ1-4; TRBD1 matches 7 bases. Germline loops: CDR1 MNHEY, CDR2 SMNVEV (reference sequence). V trimming: 0 bases; J trimming: 3 bases; junction bases outside the gene matches: 4. This CDR3 region has 16 residues. The CDR3 reads CASSLSQGVSNEKLFF. The CDR3 DNA reads TGTGCCAGCAGTTTATCGCAGGGGGTCTCTAATGAAAAACTGTTTTTT.

This clone showed up just a few times. The chain carries TRBV6-1 and TRBJ1-6; perhaps TRBD1 as D (5 bases). Per germline, CDR1 MNHNS and CDR2 SASEGT. The CDR3 contains 16 residues. Trimming removed 0 bases from V and 9 bases from J, with 15 bases in between. This CDR3 is CASSEAEGTLFSPLHF. The CDR3 nucleotides read TGTGCCAGCAGTGAAGCGGAGGGGACGTTATTTTCACCCCTCCACTTT.

The chain combines TRBV3-1 (or the pseudogene TRBV3-2) with TRBJ2-1, with 9 bases fitting TRBD2. This CDR3 has 15 residues. V dropped 1 base and J dropped 6; count of bases not matched to a gene: 4. Per germline, CDR1 LGHDT and CDR2 YNNKEL (reference sequence). CDR3 nucleotides: TGTGCCAGCAGCCAAGTACGGCGGGGGGGCAATGAGCAGTTCTTC. This codes for CASSQVRRGGNEQFF.

The chain recombines TRBV5-4 with TRBJ2-1; 12 bases are a match to TRBD2. In germline, CDR1 is SGHNT, CDR2 YYREEE (reference sequence). The CDR3 length is 16 residues. After removal of 3 bases from V and 5 bases from J, the junction contained 6 bases not matched to a gene. CDR3 loop: CASSWGGLAGNNEQFF. The CDR3 region has the DNA TGTGCCAGCAGCTGGGGTGGACTAGCGGGGAACAATGAGCAGTTCTTC.

This rearrangement joins TRBV6-4 to TRBJ2-6, with 9 bases identical to TRBD1. J gave up 4 bases and V 6 bases, and 16 bases lay outside the gene matches. The CDR3 contains 19 residues. In germline, CDR1 is MRHNA, CDR2 SNTAGT. CDR3 DNA sequence: TGTGCCAGCAGCCAAAATTGGGGACAGGGAGTATCCGGGGCCAACGTCCTGACTTTC. This codes for CASSQNWGQGVSGANVLTF.

This rearrangement joins TRBV3-1 (or the pseudogene TRBV3-2) to TRBJ2-7; the D is unclear. Germline V gene sequence: CDR1 LGHDT, CDR2 YNNKEL (reference sequence). The CDR3 length is 15 residues. The V gene lost 0 bases and the J gene lost 1 base, with 10 bases spanning the gap. CDR3: CASSQDLRFSYEQYF. CDR3 DNA sequence: TGTGCCAGCAGCCAAGATCTGAGATTTTCCTACGAGCAGTACTTC.